This passage covers 30 T cell receptor beta chains from one sample sequenced in a study of cytomegalovirus exposure and HLA in healthy donors. With 60 Vbeta and 13 Jbeta primers, the PCR was carried out. The assay was immunoSEQ multiplex PCR, and TCRdb's table has in-frame clones only and misses some. The sample gives under 90,000 clones, roughly two thirds of which show up once; roughly 7.2% is in the top ten. The specimen was PBMCs. These receptor sequences come from a man aged 40-50 years in good health and CMV-seropositive.

This clone has more than one count but fewer than ten. This chain joins TRBV9 and TRBJ1-3, with D perhaps TRBD1 (5 bases). The CDR3 contains 17 residues. The V end lost 3 bases, the J end lost 1 base, and 17 bases lay between the germline ends. Germline CDR1 and CDR2: SGDLS and YYNGEE. CDR3 sequence reads: CASSGGGGSGSGNTIYF. CDR3 sequence (DNA): TGTGCCAGCAGCGGCGGGGGGGGTTCGGGGTCTGGAAACACCATATATTTT.

The J gene is TRBJ1-2, the V gene TRBV6-1; D not resolved. V was pared by 3 bases and J by 4 bases, with 9 bases between. The CDR3 has 13 residues. CDR1 and CDR2 (germline): MNHNS, SASEGT. Here the CDR3 reads CASSEGQIYGYTF. The DNA of the CDR3 is TGTGCCAGCAGTGAGGGCCAGATCTATGGCTACACCTTC.

The genes are TRBV27 and TRBJ1-1; 8 nucleotides line up with TRBD1. Per the germline V gene, CDR1 is MNHEY and CDR2 is SMNVEV (reference sequence). The CDR3 is made up of 16 amino acids. The trim removed 5 bases at V and 0 bases at J, leaving 8 bases unmatched. The chain's CDR3 is CASSQNRGSMNTEAFF. Here the CDR3 DNA reads TGTGCCAGCAGTCAAAACAGGGGGAGTATGAACACTGAAGCTTTCTTT.

The rearrangement links TRBV7-9 to TRBJ1-5; 7 nucleotides line up with TRBD1. V was pared by 4 bases and J by 11 bases, with 11 bases of the junction left unmatched. From germline, CDR1 is SEHNR and CDR2 FQNEAQ (reference sequence). This CDR3 contains 14 residues. Here the CDR3 DNA reads TGTGCCAGCAGCTCAACGACAGGGAGCAGGGCCCAGCATTTT. Protein: CASSSTTGSRAQHF.

The chain couples TRBV30 to TRBJ1-1; a weak D match, TRBD1 (5 bases). The ends were cut back, 1 base at V and 5 bases at J, with 8 bases in the middle. Germline V CDR1 and CDR2: GTSNPN, SVGIG (reference sequence). The CDR3 extends over 12 amino acids. The CDR3 sequence: CAWSDRGTEAFF. CDR3 DNA: TGTGCCTGGAGTGATCGGGGGACTGAAGCTTTCTTT.

About this clone: The same CDR3 is also encoded by other DNA sequences in this sample. This chain uses TRBV9 with TRBJ2-5; 8 bases line up with TRBD1. Germline assignment: CDR1 SGDLS and CDR2 YYNGEE. CDR3 length: 14 amino acids. J gave up 5 bases and V 0 bases, and 3 bases lay outside the gene matches. The CDR3: CASSVGTGRETQYF. The CDR3 DNA sequence: TGTGCCAGCAGCGTAGGGACAGGGAGGGAGACCCAGTACTTC.

Concerning this clone itself: Other DNA variants within this sample encode the same CDR3. The chain joins TRBV6-1 to TRBJ1-2; D is uncertain. There are 15 residues in the CDR3. The germline gives CDR1 MNHNS, CDR2 SASEGT. The V gene lost 6 bases and the J gene lost 2 bases, with 16 bases spanning the gap. CDR3 sequence (DNA): TGTGCCAGCAGAGCACTAATGACGGGGAACTATGGCTACACCTTC. Its translation is CASRALMTGNYGYTF.

The chain combines TRBV6-5 with TRBJ2-7; D is perhaps TRBD2 (6 bases). V was trimmed by 6 bases and J by 0 bases, leaving 12 bases between them. There are 14 residues in the CDR3. Per the germline V gene, CDR1 is MNHEY and CDR2 is SVGAGI. The chain's CDR3 is CASRPRGTSYEQYF. Written as DNA, the CDR3 is TGTGCCAGCAGACCTCGGGGGACCTCCTACGAGCAGTACTTC.

This clone was detected once. J is TRBJ2-7 and V is TRBV7-9; tentatively, D is TRBD1 (5 bases). This CDR3 has 14 residues. Trimming removed 5 bases at V and 3 bases at J, with 14 bases between. The germline gives CDR1 SEHNR, CDR2 FQNEAQ (reference sequence). The CDR3 sequence: CASSVRGTGYEQYF. CDR3 coding DNA: TGTGCCAGCAGCGTAAGGGGAACGGGCTACGAGCAGTACTTC.

In this sample, this clone turned up a few times. This chain uses TRBV2 with TRBJ1-2; the D is unclear. Trimming pared 6 bases from V and 3 bases from J, leaving 8 bases between. Germline CDR1 and CDR2: SNHLY and FYNNEI. CDR3 length: 12 residues. The CDR3 bases are TGTGCCAGCAGCACAGAATACTATGGCTACACCTTC. Its translation: CASSTEYYGYTF.

This clone was recorded a few times. The chain employs TRBV5-1 and TRBJ2-7, with D possibly being TRBD2 (5 bases). Germline-derived CDR1 and CDR2 are SGHRS and YFSETQ. V was shortened by 4 bases and J by 1 base, with 9 bases between the two germline ends. This CDR3 contains 13 residues. The CDR3 protein is CASSHGESYEQYF. DNA for the CDR3: TGCGCCAGCAGCCATGGGGAGTCCTACGAGCAGTACTTC.

The genes are TRBV7-6 and TRBJ1-3, with 11 nucleotides matching TRBD1. V dropped 4 bases and J dropped 2; count of bases not matched to a gene: 4. Germline V gene sequence: CDR1 SGHVS, CDR2 FNYEAQ. This CDR3 contains 16 residues. For the CDR3, the DNA is TGTGCCAGCAGCTCCGGACAGGGGGCGACTGGAAACACCATATATTTT. Amino acid sequence: CASSSGQGATGNTIYF.

The V call is TRBV2, the J call TRBJ2-7, with 9 bases matching TRBD1. The CDR3 runs 15 residues. CDR1 is SNHLY and CDR2 is FYNNEI in the germline V gene. Trimming removed 6 bases from V and 5 bases from J; junction bases left unmatched: 11. This CDR3 is CASRPGTGLSHEQYF. CDR3 sequence (DNA): TGTGCCAGCAGGCCCGGGACAGGGTTATCCCACGAGCAGTACTTC.

The sample holds many counts of this clone. This chain uses TRBV11-2 with TRBJ2-1, with 11 bases that match TRBD2. The CDR3 is 15 amino acids. V was clipped by 6 bases and J by 7 bases; unmatched bases: 8. Per germline, CDR1 SGHAT and CDR2 FQNNGV. The CDR3 region is CASSPSGLADNEQFF. The CDR3 DNA sequence: TGTGCCAGCAGTCCCTCGGGACTAGCGGATAATGAGCAGTTCTTC.

This chain links TRBV11-1 with TRBJ1-5; 8 bases fit TRBD1. The CDR3 has 16 amino acids. The junction had 13 bases not matched to a gene; V was cut back by 5 bases and J by 7 bases. Germline V gene data show CDR1 as SGHAT and CDR2 as FQDESV (reference sequence). For the CDR3, the DNA is TGTGCCAGCAGCCACCCCGCGGACAGGGTAAGGCAGCCCCAGCATTTT. This codes for CASSHPADRVRQPQHF. Combining the CDR3 with reference TRBV11-1 and TRBJ1-5 gives the whole variable domain EAEVAQSPRYKITEKSQAVAFWCDPISGHATLYWYRQILGQGPELLVQFQDESVVDDSQLPKDRFSAERLKGVDSTLKIQPAELGDSAMYLCASSHPADRVRQPQHFGDGTRLSIL.

The rearrangement joins TRBV4-2 to TRBJ2-5; D is undetermined. The CDR3 has 16 amino acids. V was cut by 0 bases and J by 0 bases, with 11 bases left in between. Germline values: CDR1 LGHNA, CDR2 YNFKEQ. The CDR3 bases are TGTGCCAGCAGCCAAGAAATACCAGGTGACCAAGAGACCCAGTACTTC. It codes for CASSQEIPGDQETQYF.

This chain uses TRBV30 with TRBJ1-4, with D maybe TRBD1 (5 bases). The CDR3 consists of 13 residues. V lost 2 bases and J lost 6, with 10 bases in between. Germline V gene lookup returns CDR1 GTSNPN and CDR2 SVGIG (reference sequence). DNA of the CDR3: TGTGCCTGGAGTCCGGGGGGGGATGAAAAACTGTTTTTT. The encoded protein is CAWSPGGDEKLFF.

The V and J genes are TRBV23-1 and TRBJ2-7, with D perhaps matching TRBD2 (6 bases). TRBV23-1 is classed as an ORF, of uncertain function. Trimming left V 9 bases short and J 2 bases short, with 20 bases between. The CDR3 covers 15 residues. The CDR3 coding sequence is TGCGCCAGGGGTTTCAGGATGGGCGGGGCCTACGAGCAGTACTTC. This sequence encodes CARGFRMGGAYEQYF.

The chain recombines TRBV2 with TRBJ1-1, with D perhaps TRBD1 (6 bases). This CDR3 comprises 14 residues. With 8 bases removed from V and 3 bases from J, the gap between germline ends came to 16 bases. Germline values: CDR1 SNHLY, CDR2 FYNNEI. In nucleotides, the CDR3 is TGTGCCAGCGGAGGGGGGGGCAGCGACACTGAAGCTTTCTTT. Its translation is CASGGGGSDTEAFF.

The chain uses TRBV28 and TRBJ2-1; tentatively, D is TRBD1 (5 bases). Germline CDR1 is MDHEN and CDR2 is SYDVKM. V lost 5 bases and J lost 6, with 14 bases in between. The CDR3 length is 14 residues. The CDR3 loop reads CASSDSKDGNEQFF. CDR3 bases: TGTGCCAGCAGTGACAGTAAGGATGGCAATGAGCAGTTCTTC. The full variable domain, in which reference TRBV28 and TRBJ2-1 provide the parts outside the CDR3, is DVKVTQSSRYLVKRTGEKVFLECVQDMDHENMFWYRQDPGLGLRLIYFSYDVKMKEKGDIPEGYSVSREKKERFSLILESASTNQTSMYLCASSDSKDGNEQFFGPGTRLTVL.

V and J are TRBV7-2 and TRBJ1-3; D uncertain. This CDR3 has 17 residues. Germline lookup yields CDR1 SGHTA and CDR2 FQGNSA. Trimming removed 3 bases from V and 1 base from J, with 16 bases in between. The CDR3 here is CASSFFSGSGSGNTIYF. The DNA of the CDR3 is TGTGCCAGCAGCTTTTTCTCGGGGTCCGGATCTGGAAACACCATATATTTT.

The chain links TRBV18 to TRBJ1-2, with 9 bases matching TRBD1. The V and J ends lost 1 base and 0 bases, in that order; junction bases with no gene match: 3. Germline CDR1 is KGHSH and CDR2 is LQKENI. The CDR3 length is 16 residues. DNA of the CDR3: TGTGCCAGCTCACCACGACAGGGGGACGCTAACTATGGCTACACCTTC. Its protein is CASSPRQGDANYGYTF. Drawing the rest from reference TRBV18 and TRBJ1-2, the complete variable domain is NAGVMQNPRHLVRRRGQEARLRCSPMKGHSHVYWYRQLPEEGLKFMVYLQKENIIDESGMPKERFSAEFPKEGPSILRIQQVVRGDSAAYFCASSPRQGDANYGYTFGSGTRLTVV.

The J gene is TRBJ2-7, the V gene TRBV10-3, with 7 positions matching TRBD2. The CDR3 length is 18 residues. Germline V CDR1 and CDR2: ENHRY, SYGVKD. After removal of 6 bases from V and 3 bases from J, the junction contained 20 bases not matched to a gene. CDR3 in DNA: TGTGCCATCAGCGTTTCTATCGGGGGAGGGCCCGTTAGCTACGAGCAGTACTTC. As protein: CAISVSIGGGPVSYEQYF.

The chain has TRBV10-3 and TRBJ1-3, with D perhaps TRBD1 (5 bases). This CDR3 is built from 16 residues. V lost 2 bases and J lost 0, with 11 bases in between. The germline V gene encodes CDR1 ENHRY and CDR2 SYGVKD. CDR3 loop: CAISEGGTASGNTIYF. The CDR3 bases are TGTGCCATCAGTGAGGGGGGGACGGCCTCTGGAAACACCATATATTTT.

In this sample, this clone turned up a few times. The chain uses TRBV5-1 and TRBJ2-1, with 10 bases lining up with TRBD2. The CDR3 is made up of 16 amino acids. Germline values: CDR1 SGHRS, CDR2 YFSETQ. The ends lost 2 bases at V and 9 bases at J; junction bases unmatched: 11. The CDR3 protein is CASSFDASGRVSEQFF. DNA of the CDR3: TGCGCCAGCAGCTTCGACGCGAGCGGGAGGGTAAGTGAGCAGTTCTTC. Supplemented by reference TRBV5-1 and TRBJ2-1, the full variable domain reads KAGVTQTPRYLIKTRGQQVTLSCSPISGHRSVSWYQQTPGQGLQFLFEYFSETQRNKGNFPGRFSGRQFSNSRSEMNVSTLELGDSALYLCASSFDASGRVSEQFFGPGTRLTVL.

The chain links TRBV11-1 to TRBJ2-6, with D possibly TRBD2 on 6 matching bases. CDR3 size: 18 residues. The germline V gene has CDR1 SGHAT and CDR2 FQDESV (reference sequence). V dropped 4 bases and J dropped 2 bases, with 18 bases sitting between them. The CDR3 is CASSSPRGRRTGANVLTF. CDR3 bases: TGTGCCAGCAGCTCCCCCCGGGGGAGGAGAACTGGGGCCAACGTCCTGACTTTC.

This sequence joins TRBV6-5 and TRBJ2-7, with 9 bases identical to TRBD1. This CDR3 spans 13 amino acids. V dropped 5 bases and J dropped 5; count of bases not matched to a gene: 4. Germline V gene data show CDR1 as MNHEY and CDR2 as SVGAGI. Here the CDR3 reads CASSRDRVHEQYF. CDR3 DNA: TGTGCCAGCAGTCGGGACAGGGTCCACGAGCAGTACTTC.

This clone was recorded a few times. The V and J genes are TRBV18 and TRBJ1-1, with 7 bases identical to TRBD1. Germline V gene data show CDR1 as KGHSH and CDR2 as LQKENI. J was trimmed by 0 bases and V by 1 base; bases with no gene match: 5. The CDR3 extends over 16 amino acids. Here the CDR3 reads CASSPREGAMNTEAFF. The CDR3 DNA reads TGTGCCAGCTCACCACGTGAGGGGGCCATGAACACTGAAGCTTTCTTT.

The chain combines TRBV5-6 with TRBJ2-7; D possibly corresponds to TRBD2 (6 bases). The CDR3 extends over 14 amino acids. Trimming took off 4 bases at V and 2 bases at J, with 13 bases between the two ends. CDR1 and CDR2 from the germline V gene are SGHDT and YYEEEE. The CDR3 is CASSLGLPAYEQYF. As DNA, the CDR3 is TGTGCCAGCAGCCTGGGACTCCCCGCCTACGAGCAGTACTTC.

The chain carries TRBV9 and TRBJ2-3; D is ambiguous. The CDR3 length is 14 residues. The V end lost 2 bases, the J end lost 2 bases, and 9 bases lay between the germline ends. From germline, CDR1 is SGDLS and CDR2 YYNGEE. This CDR3 reads CASSVGPNTDTQYF. In DNA, the CDR3 is TGTGCCAGCAGCGTCGGTCCTAACACAGATACGCAGTATTTT.